This T cell receptor (beta chain) was sequenced during a study of blood T cell repertoires in COVID-19. Study in general: Whether acute or convalescent, the COVID-19 samples came from the United States, Italy and Spain. The cDNA or gDNA used as material had been derived from T cells, B-cell-depleted T cells, or PBMCs.

Per the study methods: How many nucleated cells were present was estimated from reference gene primer amplification. The repertoire was sequenced with immunoSEQ multiplex PCR; TCRdb's copy has only in-frame clones and lacks some. Clone size and V and J calls were adopted from that table, with D and trimming inferred from the DNA. The top ten hold about a sixth of the sample, which has tens of thousands of clones, around 80% seen once. Germline CDR1 is SEHNR and CDR2 is FQNEAQ (reference sequence). The CDR3 extends over 14 amino acids. With 5 bases clipped from V and 8 bases from J, the junction kept 8 bases outside the gene matches.

Sequencing used peripheral blood. This TCR was sampled from a woman aged 55-70 years with acute or convalescent COVID-19. The V gene is TRBV7-9, the J gene TRBJ2-1, with TRBD1 matching over 8 bases. As DNA, the CDR3 is TGTGCCAGCAGCCCCCAGACAGGGGACCATGAGCAGTTCTTC. It encodes CASSPQTGDHEQFF.